This T cell receptor (beta chain) was captured by sequencing in a study of T cell responses to AZD1222 COVID-19 vaccine. With 3 bases removed from V and 3 bases from J, the gap between germline ends came to 8 bases. The germline CDR1 and CDR2 sequences are MDHEN and SYDVKM. The CDR3 has 13 amino acids. A word on this clone: Its target is unknown.

Study-wide points: Donors skewed white British and female; clonal diversity was possibly underestimated. Repertoire sampling occurred only after the peak T cell response.

Produced via immunoSEQ multiplex PCR; TCRdb's table is partial and in-frame only. Found here are roughly 130,000 clones, roughly 85% of them singletons; the top ten hold approximately 7%. The receptor was derived from an adult in good health. The sequences come from peripheral blood, collected on day 0 of AZD1222 vaccination. V usage is TRBV28 and J usage is TRBJ1-2; D call uncertain. The CDR3 nucleotides are TGTGCCAGCAGTTTTGATCGGGACTATGGCTACACCTTC. It encodes CASSFDRDYGYTF.